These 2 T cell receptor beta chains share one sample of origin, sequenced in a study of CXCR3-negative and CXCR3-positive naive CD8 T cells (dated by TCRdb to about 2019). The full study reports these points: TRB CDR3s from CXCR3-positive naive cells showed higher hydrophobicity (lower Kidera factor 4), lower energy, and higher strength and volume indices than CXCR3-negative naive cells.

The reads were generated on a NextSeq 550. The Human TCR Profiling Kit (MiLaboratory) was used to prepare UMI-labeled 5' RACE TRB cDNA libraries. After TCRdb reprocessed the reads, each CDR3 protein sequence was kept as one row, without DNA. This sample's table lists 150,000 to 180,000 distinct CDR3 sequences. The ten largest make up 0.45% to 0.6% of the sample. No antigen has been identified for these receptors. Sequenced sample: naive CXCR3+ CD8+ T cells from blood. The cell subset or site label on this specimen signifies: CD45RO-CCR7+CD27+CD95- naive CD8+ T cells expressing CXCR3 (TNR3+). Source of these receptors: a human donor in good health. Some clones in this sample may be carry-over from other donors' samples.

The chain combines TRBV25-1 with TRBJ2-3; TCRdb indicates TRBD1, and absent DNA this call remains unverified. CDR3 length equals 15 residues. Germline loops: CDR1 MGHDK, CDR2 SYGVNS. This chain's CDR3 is CASSARGASTDTQYF.

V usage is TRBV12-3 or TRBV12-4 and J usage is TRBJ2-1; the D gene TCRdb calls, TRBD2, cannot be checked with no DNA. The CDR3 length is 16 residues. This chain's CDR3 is CASSGVSGESYNEQFF.